Below, 18 T cell receptor beta chains from the same sample are listed, as sequenced in a study of blood T cells in healthy people across ages. Combining a sample-barcoded 5' primer with a J-beta primer mix, a second PCR ran for roughly 7 to 12 cycles. TCRdb recomputed calls from the 5' RACE reads with MiXCR, one row per CDR3 protein. Of 1.4 million to 1.5 million distinct CDR3 sequences listed, roughly 45% are singletons. Material: blood. The receptor set was obtained from a woman in her late teens or twenties in good health.

Details on this clonotype: Lacking the conserved final phenylalanine or tryptophan, this CDR3 likely reflects a read error. This rearrangement joins TRBV5-1 to TRBJ2-7, with D unresolved. CDR1 and CDR2 (germline): SGHRS, YFSETQ. V lost 4 bases and J 1 base, leaving 6 bases between the germline ends. The CDR3 covers 12 residues. Here the CDR3 reads CASSPGSYEQYI. The CDR3 nucleotides read TGCGCCAGCAGCCCCGGTTCCTACGAGCAGTACATC.

This clonotype has only a few counts. This chain uses TRBV20-1 with TRBJ2-3; D is perhaps TRBD1 (6 bases). V was trimmed by 2 bases and J by 3 bases, leaving 12 bases between them. This CDR3 has 14 amino acids. CDR1 is DFQATT and CDR2 is SNEGSKA in the germline V gene (reference sequence). The CDR3 DNA reads as TGCAGTGCTAGACTCAGGGGAGTAACAGATACGCAGTATTTT. This encodes CSARLRGVTDTQYF.

J is TRBJ2-7 and V is TRBV7-9; maybe TRBD1 (5 bases). Germline CDR1 and CDR2: SEHNR and FQNEAQ (reference sequence). The CDR3 runs 18 residues. The V and J ends lost 0 bases and 0 bases respectively, with 18 bases between them. The CDR3 is CASSLARTPGIHSYEQYF. The CDR3, as DNA: TGTGCCAGCAGCTTAGCACGGACACCAGGCATTCACTCCTACGAGCAGTACTTC.

Of note for this clonotype: At one of its ends the junction is not consistent with the germline gene, which may arise from a read error. V and J are TRBV7-9 and TRBJ1-1; D might be TRBD1 (6 bases). Germline-derived CDR1 and CDR2 are SEHNR and FQNEAQ (reference sequence). The CDR3 has 14 residues. CDR3 in amino acids: CASSVARGSDEAFF. The CDR3 coding sequence is TGTGCCAGCAGCGTAGCCAGGGGTTCGGATGAAGCTTTCTTT. The complete variable domain, with remaining parts taken from reference TRBV7-9 and TRBJ1-1, reads DTGVSQNPRHKITKRGQNVTFRCDPISEHNRLYWYRQTLGQGPEFLTYFQNEAQLEKSRLLSDRFSAERPKGSFSTLEIQRTEQGDSAMYLCASSVARGSDEAFFGQGTRLTVV.

The table lists this clonotype with many counts. This rearrangement joins TRBV3-1 to TRBJ1-2; D is possibly TRBD1 (6 bases). This CDR3 has 14 amino acids. Germline values: CDR1 LGHDT, CDR2 YNNKEL (reference sequence). V lost 0 bases to trimming and J lost 4 bases, with 9 bases between them. The CDR3 protein is CASSQDRGAYGYTF. The CDR3 nucleotides read TGTGCCAGCAGCCAAGACCGGGGGGCCTATGGCTACACCTTC. Full variable domain (missing parts from reference TRBV3-1 and TRBJ1-2): DTAVSQTPKYLVTQMGNDKSIKCEQNLGHDTMYWYKQDSKKFLKIMFSYNNKELIINETVPNRFSPKSPDKAHLNLHINSLELGDSAVYFCASSQDRGAYGYTFGSGTRLTVV.

V gene TRBV21-1 combines with J gene TRBJ1-6; no check of the table's D call, TRBD1, against the DNA was made. TRBV21-1 is shown as a pseudogene. There are 13 residues in the CDR3. CDR3 nucleotides: TGTGCCAGGAACCCGGACAGTAATTCACCCCTCCACTTT. This sequence encodes CARNPDSNSPLHF.

A word on this clonotype: A read error may be the cause here, since a much bigger clone is one base away. The chain recombines TRBV7-2 with TRBJ2-3; a possible D gene is TRBD2 (5 bases). Germline-derived CDR1 and CDR2 are SGHTA and FQGNSA. CDR3 size: 14 residues. CDR3 coding DNA: TGTGCCAGCAGCCGCTTAGGACTCACAGAGACGCAGTATTTT. It codes for CASSRLGLTETQYF.

In its sample, this clonotype was seen a few times. The V call is TRBV28, the J call TRBJ1-1; TRBD1 matches at 7 bases. Germline V gene lookup returns CDR1 MDHEN and CDR2 SYDVKM. J was trimmed by 3 bases and V by 10 bases; bases with no gene match: 11. The CDR3 covers 14 residues. The CDR3 protein is CAITLSGGDTEAFF. In nucleotides, the CDR3 is TGTGCCATTACCCTATCAGGGGGTGACACTGAAGCTTTCTTT.

The J gene is TRBJ2-3, the V gene TRBV5-1; D not resolved. Trimming stripped 6 bases from V and 0 bases from J, with 8 bases between. The germline gives CDR1 SGHRS, CDR2 YFSETQ. The CDR3 is made up of 13 amino acids. CDR3 region: CASNDLSTDTQYF. In DNA form, the CDR3 reads TGCGCCAGCAACGACCTTAGCACAGATACGCAGTATTTT.

The rearrangement links TRBV9 to TRBJ2-5, with D perhaps TRBD1 or TRBD2 (5 bases each). V dropped 0 bases and J dropped 2 bases, with 14 bases sitting between them. CDR1 is SGDLS and CDR2 is YYNGEE in the germline V gene. This CDR3 has 16 residues. This CDR3 is CASSVVARGSQETQYF. The CDR3 DNA follows: TGTGCCAGCAGCGTAGTGGCGAGGGGCAGTCAAGAGACCCAGTACTTC.

This clonotype was seen only a few times. This chain links TRBV19 with TRBJ2-7; D is uncertain. In germline, CDR1 is LNHDA, CDR2 SQIVND (reference sequence). The V end was cut by 5 bases, the J end by 3 bases, with 17 bases between. This CDR3 comprises 15 residues. The CDR3, as DNA: TGTGCCAGTAGTTCGTCGGGCTCCTACTACTACGAGCAGTACTTC. It encodes CASSSSGSYYYEQYF.

About this clonotype itself: An end of the junction does not agree with germline; a read error may underlie this. V and J are TRBV7-9 and TRBJ1-2; 8 positions agree with TRBD1. The CDR3 runs 14 residues. Looked up from germline, CDR1 is SEHNR and CDR2 is FQNEAQ (reference sequence). The CDR3 reads CASGRDRNYYDYTF. The CDR3 nucleotides are TGTGCCAGCGGGAGGGACAGGAACTACTATGACTACACCTTC. Full variable domain (rest looked up from reference TRBV7-9 and TRBJ1-2): DTGVSQNPRHKITKRGQNVTFRCDPISEHNRLYWYRQTLGQGPEFLTYFQNEAQLEKSRLLSDRFSAERPKGSFSTLEIQRTEQGDSAMYLCASGRDRNYYDYTFGSGTRLTVV.

On this clonotype itself: Compared with germline, one end of the junction differs, possibly owing to a read error. V usage is TRBV29-1 and J usage is TRBJ2-7, with D unclear. CDR3 length: 11 amino acids. Germline V CDR1 and CDR2: SQVTM, ANQGSEA. CDR3 in DNA: TGCAGCGTTAGGATCTCCTACGGGCAGTACTTC. Translated: CSVRISYGQYF.

The V gene is TRBV4-2, the J gene TRBJ1-2; 7 bases match TRBD1. There are 14 residues in the CDR3. The V and J ends lost 3 bases and 2 bases, in that order; junction bases with no gene match: 3. CDR1 and CDR2 from the germline V gene are LGHNA and YNFKEQ. In DNA, the CDR3 is TGTGCCAGCAGCCAGTCGGGACAGAACTATGGCTACACCTTC. It specifies CASSQSGQNYGYTF.

The V call is TRBV20-1, the J call TRBJ2-5; 13 nucleotides align to TRBD2. The J call may not be correct, given that the DNA end is closer to TRBJ2-7. Germline lookup yields CDR1 DFQATT and CDR2 SNEGSKA (reference sequence). The CDR3 has 16 residues. CDR3: CSAPGLAGAGGLEQYF. CDR3 DNA sequence: TGCAGTGCTCCTGGACTAGCGGGAGCCGGGGGCCTCGAGCAGTACTTC.

The chain employs TRBV10-3 and TRBJ1-4; D remains unclear. Trimming took off 3 bases at V and 7 bases at J, with 15 bases between the two ends. Germline V gene sequence: CDR1 ENHRY, CDR2 SYGVKD. There are 15 residues in the CDR3. The CDR3 DNA sequence: TGTGCCATCAGTGAAGGGCACTCCAGTAGTGAAAAACTGTTTTTT. It is translated as CAISEGHSSSEKLFF.

This clonotype was counted only a few times. This chain connects TRBV3-1 to TRBJ2-1; the D gene is possibly TRBD1 (6 bases). CDR3 length: 15 residues. Germline CDR1 is LGHDT and CDR2 is YNNKEL (reference sequence). V lost 0 bases, J lost 4 bases, and 10 bases lay in between. Here the CDR3 DNA reads TGTGCCAGCAGCCAAGACCGGGACACATACAATGAGCAGTTCTTC. This sequence encodes CASSQDRDTYNEQFF.

Ten or more counts support this clonotype. The chain has TRBV6-4 and TRBJ2-3; D might be TRBD2 (6 bases). Germline V CDR1 and CDR2: MRHNA, SNTAGT. The CDR3 runs to 14 residues. The V gene lost 3 bases and the J gene lost 0 bases, with 7 bases spanning the gap. This CDR3 reads CASSEGTSTDTQYF. The DNA for the CDR3 is TGTGCCAGCAGTGAGGGGACTAGCACAGATACGCAGTATTTT.